This TCR beta chain came from a study of T cell repertoires in cytomegalovirus infection. Overall study context: HLA-B-restricted CMV epitopes that are well studied were used alongside recently identified HLA-C-restricted ones. Indicated by public TCR beta signatures were CMV infection and matching HLA type.

TCRdb re-analysed the reads in MiXCR, keeping a single row per CDR3 protein. Among about 770,000 distinct CDR3 sequences listed, almost 30% were seen once. Germline values: CDR1 SGHVS, CDR2 FQNEAQ. Trimming left V 5 bases short and J 2 bases short, with 19 bases between. The CDR3 is made up of 16 amino acids. General observations from the study: Dominant in the ex vivo response were TCR beta clonotypes restricted by HLA-C and specific for CMV. The cumulative frequency of public TCR beta families distinguished individuals who carried CMV together with the relevant HLA.

This clonotype was counted many times. Its antigen is unknown. This receptor was taken from a human donor in good health (CMV status not recorded). Some clones in this sample may be carry-over from other donors' samples. The rearrangement uses TRBV7-8 and TRBJ2-7, with a weak D call TRBD1 (6 bases). The specimen was cultured CD8+ T cells from PBMCs, collected from culture after CMV antigen stimulation. CDR3 sequence (DNA): TGTGCCAGCAGCAAAAGCTCGGGACACCTTGCCTACGAGCAGTACTTC. This sequence encodes CASSKSSGHLAYEQYF.